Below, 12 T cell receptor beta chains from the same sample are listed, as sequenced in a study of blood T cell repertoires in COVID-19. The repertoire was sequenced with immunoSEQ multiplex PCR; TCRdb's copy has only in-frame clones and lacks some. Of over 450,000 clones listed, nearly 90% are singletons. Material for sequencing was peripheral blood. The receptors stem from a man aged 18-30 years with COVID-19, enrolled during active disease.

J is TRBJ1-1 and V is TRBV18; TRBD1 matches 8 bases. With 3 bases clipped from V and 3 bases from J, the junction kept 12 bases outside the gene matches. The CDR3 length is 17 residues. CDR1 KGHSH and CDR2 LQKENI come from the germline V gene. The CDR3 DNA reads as TGTGCCAGCTCACCCTTAATAGTACAGGGGGGTGACACTGAAGCTTTCTTT. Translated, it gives CASSPLIVQGGDTEAFF.

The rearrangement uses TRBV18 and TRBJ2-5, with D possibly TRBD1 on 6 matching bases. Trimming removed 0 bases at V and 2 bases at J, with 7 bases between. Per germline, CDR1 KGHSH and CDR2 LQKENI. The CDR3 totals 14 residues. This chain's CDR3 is CASSPPGTQETQYF. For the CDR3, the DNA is TGTGCCAGCTCACCACCAGGGACACAAGAGACCCAGTACTTC.

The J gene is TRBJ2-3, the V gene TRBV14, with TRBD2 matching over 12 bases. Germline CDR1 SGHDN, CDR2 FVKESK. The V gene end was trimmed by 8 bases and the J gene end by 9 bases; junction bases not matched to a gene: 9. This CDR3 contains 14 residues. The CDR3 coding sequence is TGTGCCAGCTCGACTAGCGGGGGTTCCCGGACGCAGTATTTT. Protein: CASSTSGGSRTQYF.

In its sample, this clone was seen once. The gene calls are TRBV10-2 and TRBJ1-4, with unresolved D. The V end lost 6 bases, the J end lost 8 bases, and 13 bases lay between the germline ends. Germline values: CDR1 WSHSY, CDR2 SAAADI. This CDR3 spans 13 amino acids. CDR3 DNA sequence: TGCGCCAGCAGGCGGGGAGCATCGGAAAAACTGTTTTTT. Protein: CASRRGASEKLFF.

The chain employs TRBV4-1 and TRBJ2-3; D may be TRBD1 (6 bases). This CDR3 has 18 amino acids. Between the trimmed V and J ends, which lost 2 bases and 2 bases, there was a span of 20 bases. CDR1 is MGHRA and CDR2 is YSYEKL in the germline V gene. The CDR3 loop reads CASSQLLTTGPYTDTQYF. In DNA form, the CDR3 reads TGCGCCAGCAGCCAACTGCTTACTACAGGGCCCTACACAGATACGCAGTATTTT.

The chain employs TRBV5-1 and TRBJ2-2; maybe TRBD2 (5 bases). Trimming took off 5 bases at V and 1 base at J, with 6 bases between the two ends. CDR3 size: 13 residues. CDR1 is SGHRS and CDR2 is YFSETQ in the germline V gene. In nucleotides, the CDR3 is TGCGCCAGCAGTCGGGAGAACACCGGGGAGCTGTTTTTT. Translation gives CASSRENTGELFF.

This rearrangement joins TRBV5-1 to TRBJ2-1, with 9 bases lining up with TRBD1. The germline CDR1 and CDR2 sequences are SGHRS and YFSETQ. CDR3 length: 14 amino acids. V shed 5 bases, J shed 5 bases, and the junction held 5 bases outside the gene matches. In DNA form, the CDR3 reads TGCGCCAGCAGGGGACAGGGTGTCGACAATGAGCAGTTCTTC. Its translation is CASRGQGVDNEQFF.

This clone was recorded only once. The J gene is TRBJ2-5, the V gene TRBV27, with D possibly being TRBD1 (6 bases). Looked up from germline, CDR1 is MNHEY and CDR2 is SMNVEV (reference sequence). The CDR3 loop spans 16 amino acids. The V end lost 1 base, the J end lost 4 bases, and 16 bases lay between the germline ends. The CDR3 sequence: CASSLFRWEGGETQYF. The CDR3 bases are TGTGCCAGCAGTTTATTCCGCTGGGAAGGGGGAGAGACCCAGTACTTC.

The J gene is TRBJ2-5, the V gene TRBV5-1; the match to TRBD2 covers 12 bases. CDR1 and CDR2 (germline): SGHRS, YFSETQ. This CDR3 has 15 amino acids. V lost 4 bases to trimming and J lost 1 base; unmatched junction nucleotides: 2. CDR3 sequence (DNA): TGCGCCAGCAGCAAGGGACTAGCGGGCCAAGAGACCCAGTACTTC. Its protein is CASSKGLAGQETQYF.

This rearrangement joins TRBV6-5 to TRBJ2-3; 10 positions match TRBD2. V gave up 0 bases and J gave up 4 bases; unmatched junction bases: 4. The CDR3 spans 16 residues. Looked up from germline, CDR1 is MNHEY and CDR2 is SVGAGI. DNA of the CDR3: TGTGCCAGCAGTTACTCCGGACTAGCGGAGCCAGATACGCAGTATTTT. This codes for CASSYSGLAEPDTQYF.

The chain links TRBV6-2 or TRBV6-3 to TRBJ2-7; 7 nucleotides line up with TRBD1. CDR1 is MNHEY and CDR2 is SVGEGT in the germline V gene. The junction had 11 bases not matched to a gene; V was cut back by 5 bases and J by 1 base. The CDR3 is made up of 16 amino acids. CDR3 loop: CASSHYPGQPSYEQYF. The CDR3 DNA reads TGTGCCAGCAGTCATTACCCGGGACAGCCGTCCTACGAGCAGTACTTC.

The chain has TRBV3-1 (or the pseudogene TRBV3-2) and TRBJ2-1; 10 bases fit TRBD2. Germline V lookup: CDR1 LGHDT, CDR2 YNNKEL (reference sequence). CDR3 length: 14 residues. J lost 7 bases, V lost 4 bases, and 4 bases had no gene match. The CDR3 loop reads CASSRELAGNEQFF. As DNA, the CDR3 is TGTGCCAGCAGCCGGGAACTAGCGGGGAATGAGCAGTTCTTC.